The rows below give T cell receptor beta chains drawn from one sample of a study of blood T cell repertoires in COVID-19. The repertoire was sequenced with immunoSEQ multiplex PCR; TCRdb's copy has only in-frame clones and lacks some. The data contain about 100,000 clones, about 89% of them singletons. The sample was peripheral blood. Source of these receptors: a man aged 45-65 years with active COVID-19. The CDR3 runs from the conserved cysteine through the conserved F or W. The D gene is left open where the match is weak. Expanded clones get a size class; other rows say once, few or many, or leave the size out.

cdr3_aa	clone_size	j_call	v_call	d_call
CATSDLSGRAVNEQFF	-	TRBJ2-1	TRBV24-1	TRBD2
CASSLGGYYQPQHF	few	TRBJ1-5	TRBV7-2	-
CASSPGTSGSDEQFF	-	TRBJ2-1	TRBV18	TRBD2
CASSITRKAHYGYTF	-	TRBJ1-2	TRBV19	-
CASSQVGGNTEAFF	-	TRBJ1-1	TRBV3-1/TRBV3-2	-
CASSLGTGTRDTQYF	-	TRBJ2-3	TRBV5-1	TRBD1
CASSERGFYGYTF	-	TRBJ1-2	TRBV2	-
CASSLADGGPHYEQYF	-	TRBJ2-7	TRBV5-4	-
CASSLAGEITGELFF	few	TRBJ2-2	TRBV4-1	TRBD2
CASSASYTTYEQYF	-	TRBJ2-7	TRBV2	-
CASSPLSQGVNTEAFF	-	TRBJ1-1	TRBV18	TRBD1
CASSLRRQGSSYNEQFF	-	TRBJ2-1	TRBV7-9	TRBD1
CATRLGDTYNQPQHF	-	TRBJ1-5	TRBV19	-
CASSPATGLNTEAFF	few	TRBJ1-1	TRBV11-3	TRBD1
CASSPASSYNEQFF	-	TRBJ2-1	TRBV7-3	-
CASSEVGGADTQYF	-	TRBJ2-3	TRBV6-1	TRBD2
CASSAQDNEQFF	-	TRBJ2-1	TRBV25-1	-
CASSPSSYNEQFF	-	TRBJ2-1	TRBV7-2	-
CASSGTARDTQYF	-	TRBJ2-3	TRBV6-5	TRBD1
CASSSSPGQGSVDYGYTF	-	TRBJ1-2	TRBV7-8	TRBD1
CASSSSRQSYGNTIYF	-	TRBJ1-3	TRBV6-6	-
CASSLPAGELFF	-	TRBJ2-2	TRBV11-3	-
CASSLDGEAQPQHF	-	TRBJ1-5	TRBV11-3	-
CAISELADNEQFF	-	TRBJ2-1	TRBV10-3	-
CASSRTGTGHGYTF	-	TRBJ1-2	TRBV7-9	TRBD1
CASSLAGGGTDTQYF	-	TRBJ2-3	TRBV27	TRBD2
CASRVAGGADTQYF	-	TRBJ2-3	TRBV5-1	TRBD2
CASSINPSASSYNEQFF	-	TRBJ2-1	TRBV19	-
CASSSDSGTGTDTQYF	-	TRBJ2-3	TRBV10-2	-
CASSLEGQRGTEAFF	few	TRBJ1-1	TRBV9	-
CASSYWPRQGGTPLHF	few	TRBJ1-6	TRBV6-6	TRBD1
CASSQVASGGADTQYF	-	TRBJ2-3	TRBV4-1	TRBD2
CASSPTSTDTQYF	-	TRBJ2-3	TRBV18	-
CASSESIAQGYEKLFF	few	TRBJ1-4	TRBV6-1	-
CASSFSDRGELFF	once	TRBJ2-2	TRBV11-2	TRBD1
CASTVQGNEKLFF	few	TRBJ1-4	TRBV2	-
CAGGPLAGAPDTQYF	-	TRBJ2-3	TRBV21-1	-
CASSVSGQIYLSSGNTIYF	-	TRBJ1-3	TRBV2	TRBD1
CASSTGVTEAFF	-	TRBJ1-1	TRBV2	TRBD1
CASSRVPDYGYTF	-	TRBJ1-2	TRBV12-3/TRBV12-4	-
CASSREGPSTDTQYF	-	TRBJ2-3	TRBV14	-
CASSQASFSPGNTIYF	-	TRBJ1-3	TRBV3-1/TRBV3-2	-
CASAPGLGTDTQYF	once	TRBJ2-3	TRBV5-1	TRBD2
CASSSADTQYF	-	TRBJ2-3	TRBV12-3/TRBV12-4	-
CATSQTGSGGVLGDTQYF	once	TRBJ2-3	TRBV15	-